The clone carrying this T cell receptor beta chain was seen at least ten times. Amplification yielded TCR beta CDR3 regions, with RNA transcripts as the source. First-round RT-PCR of the TCR CDR3 relied on the HTBI primer set. TCRdb fed the multiplex PCR reads into MiXCR, producing one record per CDR3 protein. The profile shows around 420,000 distinct CDR3 sequences, about an eighth of them singletons. The data belong to a study of T cells in Graves' hyperthyroidism and ophthalmopathy. V lost 4 bases, J lost 3 bases, and 14 bases stayed unmatched. The CDR3 length is 18 residues. The germline V gene has CDR1 LGHNA and CDR2 YSLEER.

This sequence was found in a woman aged 18-30 years with Graves' hyperthyroidism. The chain employs TRBV4-3 and TRBJ2-3; 9 bases agree with TRBD2. Material for sequencing was blood. CDR3 in DNA: TGCGCCAGCAGCCCCCGCGGTAGCGGGAGATGGTTAACAGATACGCAGTATTTT. Translating it yields CASSPRGSGRWLTDTQYF.